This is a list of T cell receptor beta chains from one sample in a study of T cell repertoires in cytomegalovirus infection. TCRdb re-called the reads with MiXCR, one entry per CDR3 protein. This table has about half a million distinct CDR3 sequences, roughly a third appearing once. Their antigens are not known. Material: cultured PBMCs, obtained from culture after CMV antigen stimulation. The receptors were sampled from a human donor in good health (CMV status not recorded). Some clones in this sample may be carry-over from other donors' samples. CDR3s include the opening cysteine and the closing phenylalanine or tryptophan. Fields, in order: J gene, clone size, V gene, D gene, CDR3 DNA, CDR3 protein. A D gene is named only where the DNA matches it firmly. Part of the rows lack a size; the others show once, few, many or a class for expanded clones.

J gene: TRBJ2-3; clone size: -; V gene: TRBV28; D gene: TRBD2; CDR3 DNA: TGTGCCAGCAGCGGGACTAGCGGGCTTACAGATACGCAGTATTTT; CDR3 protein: CASSGTSGLTDTQYF
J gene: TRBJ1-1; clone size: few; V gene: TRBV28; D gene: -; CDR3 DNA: TGTGCCAGCAGTTTACTAGGGGGGGAAGCTTTCTTT; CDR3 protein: CASSLLGGEAFF
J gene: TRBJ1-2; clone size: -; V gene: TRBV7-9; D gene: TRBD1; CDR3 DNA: TGTGCCAGCAGCTTAGATGGGACAGGCTATGGCTACACCTTC; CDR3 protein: CASSLDGTGYGYTF
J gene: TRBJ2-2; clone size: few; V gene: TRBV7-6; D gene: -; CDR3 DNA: TGTGCCAGCACCCTAAGTGGGGTAACCGGGGAGCTGTTTTTT; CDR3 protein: CASTLSGVTGELFF
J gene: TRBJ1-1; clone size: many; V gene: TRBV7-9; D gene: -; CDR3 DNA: TGTGCCAGCAGCCCGGGGACTTCCACTGAAGCTTTCTTT; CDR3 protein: CASSPGTSTEAFF
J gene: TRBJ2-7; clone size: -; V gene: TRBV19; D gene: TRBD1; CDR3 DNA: TGTGCCAGTAGTACCACCGGGACAGGGGGCGGCGAGCAGTACTTC; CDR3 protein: CASSTTGTGGGEQYF
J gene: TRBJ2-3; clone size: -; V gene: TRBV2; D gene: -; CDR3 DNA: TGTGCCAGCAGTGAGGAGCGGGCTGGCACAGATACGCAGTATTTT; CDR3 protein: CASSEERAGTDTQYF
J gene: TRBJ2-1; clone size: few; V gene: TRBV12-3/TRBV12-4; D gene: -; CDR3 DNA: TGTGCCAGCAGTTTAGGGGTGGGGTCCCCCTACAATGAGCAGTTCTTC; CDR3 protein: CASSLGVGSPYNEQFF
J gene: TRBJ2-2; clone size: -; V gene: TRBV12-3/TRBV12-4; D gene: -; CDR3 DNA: TGTGCCAGCACCCCCGGGGGACGTTACACCGGGGAGCTGTTTTTT; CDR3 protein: CASTPGGRYTGELFF
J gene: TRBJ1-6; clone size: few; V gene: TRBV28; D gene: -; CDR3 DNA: TGTGCCAGCAGTTTCGGGCAGAGAGCATCACCCCTCCACTTT; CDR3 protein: CASSFGQRASPLHF
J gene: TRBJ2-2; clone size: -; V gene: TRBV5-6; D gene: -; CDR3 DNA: TGTGCCAGCAGCCCGGGCCACTCCTCGGGCGCCGGGGAGCTGTTTTTT; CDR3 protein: CASSPGHSSGAGELFF
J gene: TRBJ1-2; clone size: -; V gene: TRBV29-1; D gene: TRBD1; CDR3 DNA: TGCAGCGTTCTTCCCGGGACAGGGGTTGGCTACACCTTC; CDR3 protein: CSVLPGTGVGYTF
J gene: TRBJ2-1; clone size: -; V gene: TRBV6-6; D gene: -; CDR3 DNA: TGTGCCAGCAGCTCTCAAGGGGGGGACTACAATGAGCAGTTCTTC; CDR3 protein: CASSSQGGDYNEQFF
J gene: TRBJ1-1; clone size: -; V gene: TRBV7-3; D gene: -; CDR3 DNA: TGTGCCAGCAGCTTCGTTCGGATCACTGAAGCTTTCTTT; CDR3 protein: CASSFVRITEAFF
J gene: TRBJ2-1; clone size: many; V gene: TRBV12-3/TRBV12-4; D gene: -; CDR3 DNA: TGTGCCAGCAGCTTAAGGACGGGTTACAATGAGCAGTTCTTC; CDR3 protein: CASSLRTGYNEQFF
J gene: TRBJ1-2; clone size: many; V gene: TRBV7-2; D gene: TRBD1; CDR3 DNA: TGTGCCAGCAGCCCAGGGGGCGCGGCCCGTGGCTACACCTTC; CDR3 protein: CASSPGGAARGYTF
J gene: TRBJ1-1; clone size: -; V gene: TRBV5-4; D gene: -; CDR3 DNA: TGTGCCAGCAGCCCAGACGGGGGGCCGGGGACTGAAGCTTTCTTT; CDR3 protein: CASSPDGGPGTEAFF
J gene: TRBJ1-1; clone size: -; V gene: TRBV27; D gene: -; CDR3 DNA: TGTGCCAGCAGTTTATTGGCCAGAGTGAACACTGAAGCTTTCTTT; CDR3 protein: CASSLLARVNTEAFF
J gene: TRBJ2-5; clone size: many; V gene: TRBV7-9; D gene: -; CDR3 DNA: TGTGCCAGCAGCCTCCCCGACCTGGTAGGGGGATCCGAAGAGACCCAGTACTTC; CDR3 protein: CASSLPDLVGGSEETQYF
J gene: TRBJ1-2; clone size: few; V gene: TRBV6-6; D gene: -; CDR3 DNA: TGTGCCAGCGTAGCCAGGCAGCCCACTAACTATGGCTACACCTTC; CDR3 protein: CASVARQPTNYGYTF
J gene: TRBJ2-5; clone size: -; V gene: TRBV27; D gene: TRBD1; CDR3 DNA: TGTGCCAGCAGTGTCTTACAGGGGGCGGGGGAGACCCAGTACTTC; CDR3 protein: CASSVLQGAGETQYF
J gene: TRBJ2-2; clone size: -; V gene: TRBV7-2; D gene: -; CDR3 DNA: TGTGCCAGCAGCTTACAGGCCCTCCTGCCCGGGGAGCTGTTTTTT; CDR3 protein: CASSLQALLPGELFF
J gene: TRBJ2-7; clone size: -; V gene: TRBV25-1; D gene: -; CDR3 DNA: TGTGCCAGCAGTGATGAAGGGGGTCTCCCCTACGAGCAGTACTTC; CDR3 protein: CASSDEGGLPYEQYF
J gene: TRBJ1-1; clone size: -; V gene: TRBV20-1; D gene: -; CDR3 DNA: TGCAGTGCTAGAGCCCCTACCGGGGCGAACACTGAAGCTTTCTTT; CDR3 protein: CSARAPTGANTEAFF
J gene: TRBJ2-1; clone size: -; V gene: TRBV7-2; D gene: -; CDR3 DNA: TGTGCCAGCAGCTCTTCGTTAGCCTCCTACAATGAGCAGTTCTTC; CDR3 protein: CASSSSLASYNEQFF